This T cell receptor (beta chain) was sequenced during a study of cytomegalovirus exposure and HLA in healthy donors. CDR3 length: 13 amino acids. Looked up from germline, CDR1 is MNHEY and CDR2 is SVGAGI. V lost 6 bases and J 7 bases, leaving 15 bases between the germline ends. The primer mix had 60 Vbeta and 13 Jbeta primers. Generated by immunoSEQ multiplex PCR, the TCRdb table keeps only in-frame clones and is missing some. The data contain roughly 240,000 clones, about four fifths of them singletons. The TCR comes from a woman in her thirties or forties in good health and CMV-seropositive. The sample comprised PBMCs. V and J are TRBV6-5 and TRBJ1-1; maybe TRBD1 (5 bases). The CDR3 spells CASSWAGVGEAFF. The CDR3 DNA is TGTGCCAGCAGCTGGGCGGGGGTGGGTGAAGCTTTCTTT.